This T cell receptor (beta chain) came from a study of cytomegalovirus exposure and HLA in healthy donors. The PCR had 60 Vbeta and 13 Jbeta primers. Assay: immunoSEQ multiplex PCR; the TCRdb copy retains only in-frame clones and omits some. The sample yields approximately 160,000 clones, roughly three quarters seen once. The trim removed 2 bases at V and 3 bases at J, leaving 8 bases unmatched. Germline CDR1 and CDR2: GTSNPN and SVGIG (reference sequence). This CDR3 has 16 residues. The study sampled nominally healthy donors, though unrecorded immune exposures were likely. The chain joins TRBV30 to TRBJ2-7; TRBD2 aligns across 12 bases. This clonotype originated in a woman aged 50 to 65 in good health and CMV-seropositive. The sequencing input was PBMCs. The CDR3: CAWSRLAGGGSYEQYF. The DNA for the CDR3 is TGTGCCTGGAGTCGGCTAGCGGGGGGGGGCAGCTACGAGCAGTACTTC.